This T cell receptor (beta chain) is from a study of shared clonotypes between healthy human individuals. Looked up from germline, CDR1 is ENHRY and CDR2 is SYGVKD. This CDR3 is 13 amino acids long. V gave up 2 bases and J gave up 8 bases, with 9 bases separating them. Sequencing was performed with immunoSEQ multiplex PCR; in TCRdb, only in-frame clones are kept and a portion is missing. The repertoire holds about 2,500,000 clones, with more than 80% as singletons. The V gene is TRBV10-3, the J gene TRBJ1-4; no clear D gene. The origin of this receptor is a man younger than 35 in good health. The sequencing input was naive CD4+ T cells sorted from blood. The subset denotes: CD45RA+ positively selected. The CDR3 region has the DNA TGTGCCATCAGTGAGGGCAAGCTAGAAAAACTGTTTTTT. As protein: CAISEGKLEKLFF.